This T cell receptor (beta chain) was sequenced in a study of cytomegalovirus exposure and HLA in healthy donors (TCRdb year 2017). At the level of the whole study: An earlier analysis of about 560 of the donors reported 276 Gb of sequence data and roughly 120 million unique TCR beta sequences obtained from about 170 million T cells. Roughly 320 gigabases of sequencing data and about 92 million unique TCR sequences made up an early release that covered 640 HLA-typed donors. The genetic ancestry cluster associated with self-reported Caucasian donors included roughly 84% of the 398 genotyped donors. The aim of the study was to test whether cataloging public T cell receptors could identify signatures of past pathogen exposure. The study profiled the T cell repertoires of under 700 subjects by immunosequencing and related them to cytomegalovirus serostatus. Along with the approximately 650-subject first cohort, a separate validation cohort of some 130 different subjects was used. To predict cytomegalovirus infection status, the study combined high-throughput TCR immunosequencing, statistical association of individual TCRs with disease status, and machine learning. A later analysis re-examined previously published TCR beta repertoires from 500 to 700 donors and added high-resolution HLA genotyping to investigate patterns of TCR occurrence. In the later analysis, no new phenotypic data were used to find candidate immune exposures; instead, reliance was placed on TCR beta sequences and their occurrence across donors. An earlier analysis of some 600 of the donors applied high-throughput TCR beta sequencing to assess whether each TCR beta V gene segment acted as functional or pseudogenic. Donor age, sex, ethnicity and CMV serostatus were collected together with the repertoire data. A later genetic analysis used genome-wide SNP genotypes for about 60% of the roughly 670 donors, treating that subset as a discovery cohort. Every repertoire in the discovery cohort had been generated on one and the same sequencing platform. Class I and class II HLA loci were covered by the typing at four-digit resolution. The number of typed donors differed by locus: about 629-640 for A, B, C, DRB1 and DQB1; 522 for DQA1; over 600 for DPA1; and 400 to 480 for DPB1. Five DR-DQ haplotypes were treated as single units for association and clustering because of strong linkage in the cohort. Among roughly 400 genotyped donors of the cohort, an average of around 240,000 unique TCR beta nucleotide sequences were sequenced per donor, around a sixth of them non-productive.

Points the paper makes about the study in general: A further reported finding was that TCR beta sequences accurately predicted the HLA-A and HLA-B alleles for most subjects in the first cohort. An earlier analysis of around 540 of the donors showed that most TCR beta V segments appeared in productive rearrangements either about 87% or about 30% of the time, which broadly matched IMGT annotations. According to a later analysis, most CMV-associated TCR beta chains appeared to be HLA-restricted, and the HLA associations seemed to be driven largely by CMV exposure. Because counts were too low, under 20 rarely observed V segments, including chromosome 9 orphons, were left out of the earlier analysis of some 600 of the donors. According to a later analysis, TCR association rates differed among HLA loci, with DRB1 alleles showing the most associated TCRs and HLA-C alleles showing the fewest. In a later genetic analysis, a missense DCLRE1C variant was associated with V-gene and J-gene trimming of TCR beta chains, and the association was replicated in an independent cohort. In a later genetic analysis, fewer N-insertions in productive TCRs were reported among donors in an Asian-associated ancestry cluster than the roughly 710-donor mean. The classifier was reported to diagnose cytomegalovirus status with high specificity and sensitivity in both the original cohort and the validation cohort. At a false discovery rate of 0.05, a later analysis linked around 15,000 TCR beta sequences to specific HLA alleles. Correlated functional status among segregating V segments might be attributable to linkage disequilibrium, but an unknown experimental factor could not be ruled out. CMV serostatus was the only immune exposure information available for the cohort. Some IMGT-functional V segments, including TRBV6-2 and TRBV6-3, could not be told apart with the 87-base-pair reads, so those segments were excluded. Three of the identified cytomegalovirus-associated TCR beta chains were confirmed in vitro to be specific for cytomegalovirus antigens. Assigning TCR associations to individual alleles was difficult when HLA alleles, especially DR and DQ, strongly co-occurred. In this cohort, only TCR beta chains were sequenced, and detectable features were limited by the absence of alpha or paired-chain data. In a later analysis, several top co-occurrence clusters were reported to appear linked to parvovirus B19, influenza, CMV and Epstein-Barr virus. Because some donors lacked HLA typing at each locus, the association tests relied only on the typed subset. A total of around 150 TCR beta chains were listed by the study as associated with cytomegalovirus. According to the authors, the approach could potentially be generalized to other disease states and immunological phenotypes. The sequencing pipeline was judged likely to have produced a cluster of highly shared sequence variants as a technical artifact. In a later analysis, HLA-associated TCR beta chains were found to be more clonally expanded and to have lower generation probabilities than equally common non-associated chains. The presence/absence analyses assumed that sequencing depth was roughly uniform across donors, and that assumption may not be true. Most TCR sequences were seen in very few donors, while some public TCRs were found in many individuals.

This clone was observed a single time. This clone's antigen is unknown. The input lacks base qualities; no much larger clone sits a single base away. The germline V gene (reference sequence) gives CDR1 as LNHDA and CDR2 as SQIVND. V is clipped by 6 bases and J by 4 bases, and the sequence between their germline boundaries is 13 bases long. From the cysteine up to the phenylalanine, the CDR3 has a length of 14 residues. The retained sequence is limited to the CDR3, 42 bases, with the frame set at the first base. The library was built by means of the immunoSEQ multiplex PCR assay. The multiplex PCR relied on a mix of 60 forward primers for TCR Vbeta segments and 13 reverse primers for TCR Jbeta segments. Amplification of the CDR3 region of rearranged TCR beta genes was performed with a multiplex PCR assay on genomic DNA. Amplified TCR beta libraries were sequenced as 87-base-pair reads on the Illumina HiSeq System. The paper's data handling went like this. A later analysis counted some 74 million unique TCR beta chains across the 670 or so repertoires, and some 11 million of these chains were shared by at least two donors. Raw reads were error-corrected and collapsed into unique sequences with a nearest-neighbor algorithm that merged closely related sequences to remove PCR and sequencing errors. CDR3 sequences were aligned to IMGT reference sequences to assign V, D and J gene segments. Each retained sequence needed at least a six-nucleotide match to both a V gene segment and a J gene segment. Rearrangements were classified as productive when the CDR3 lacked stop codons and remained in frame with V and J, and all other rearrangements were classified as non-productive. Following IMGT convention, CDR3 was defined as the stretch from the second conserved V-encoded cysteine up to the conserved J-encoded phenylalanine. In an earlier analysis of around 570 of the donors, sequences lacking an unambiguous match to a single V gene segment were excluded. An earlier analysis of approximately 590 of the donors classified V segments as functional when productive rearrangements were above 56.7% and as segregating when the standard deviation between donors was above 5%. A statistical classification framework was built for diagnosing cytomegalovirus status from the catalog of TCR beta chain sequences. In a later analysis, V and J genes were assigned by comparing TCR nucleotide sequences against IMGT/GENE-DB human TR gene sequences. In a later analysis, CDR3 sequences and most-parsimonious VDJ recombination scenarios were assigned using the TCRdist pipeline. In a later analysis, each TCR beta chain was defined by its CDR3 amino acid sequence together with its V-gene family, and reads without a unique V-gene family were excluded. As a way to deal with suspected cross-contamination and a sequencing artifact, a later analysis dropped roughly 620 nucleotide sequences that were highly shared and had low generation probability. In a later analysis, a clonal expansion index for each public chain was calculated from normalized within-repertoire ranks of inferred template counts. A later analysis computed generation probabilities with a VDJ recombination model fitted to out-of-frame rearrangements, and checked the results against IGoR. A later analysis scored TCR-TCR, TCR-HLA and TCR-CMV co-occurrence with hypergeometric tests, applying a repertoire-size bias correction to TCR pairs. To estimate false discovery rates, a later analysis permuted the HLA or CMV assignments 20 times. In a later analysis, co-occurring TCRs were grouped with DBSCAN, and TCRdist sequence similarity was added when clustering was performed within HLA-allele-positive subsets. Repertoires with fewer than 30,000 or more than 120,000 public chains, plus five repertoires with anomalous nucleotide sharing, were excluded from co-occurrence clustering. Imported from immuneACCESS, the table was reduced by TCRdb to in-frame sequences with V and J called. These copies leave out some clones; in studies compared against another copy, an unresolved V gene accounts for under half, and the cause of the remainder is not known. That table supplies the V and J calls and clone size; D and trimming were determined from the DNA. Recorded for this sample are 150,000 to 250,000 clones; around 79% of them occurred a single time. The leading ten clones occupy around 4.8% of the sample.

The cohort comprised around 690 healthy bone marrow donors. All cohort members were sampled while nominally healthy, although unrecorded immune exposures were likely present. The donor was CMV seropositive and was included in the group of almost 300 seropositive cohort members. A peripheral blood sample was collected from each donor, and TCR beta sequencing was performed on peripheral blood mononuclear cells. Genomic DNA extraction from the blood cell samples was performed with the Qiagen DNeasy Blood Extraction Kit. This receptor chain uses TRBV19 and TRBJ2-4; a weak D assignment points to TRBD2 (6 bases agree). This clonotype was sampled from a woman aged 30 to 39 in good health and CMV-seropositive. The sample consisted of PBMCs. The CDR3 corresponds to CASSPPAGKNIQYF. The sequenced DNA is TGTGCCAGTAGCCCCCCCGCGGGGAAAAACATTCAGTACTTC. The CDR3, completed at both ends by the reference TRBV19 and TRBJ2-4 genes, gives the full variable domain DGGITQSPKYLFRKEGQNVTLSCEQNLNHDAMYWYRQDPGQGLRLIYYSQIVNDFQKGDIAEGYSVSREKKESFPLTVTSAQKNPTAFYLCASSPPAGKNIQYFGAGTRLSVL.